The sequence of this T cell receptor beta chain was determined in a study of blood T cell repertoires in COVID-19. TCRdb keeps only in-frame clones here, not all; method: immunoSEQ multiplex PCR. In the table there are hundreds of thousands of clones, around 88% of which are singletons. The CDR3 is 19 amino acids. V lost 1 base, J lost 0 bases, and 10 bases stayed unmatched. From germline, CDR1 is LNHDA and CDR2 SQIVND (reference sequence). Material for sequencing was PBMCs or T cells enriched from blood (not recorded which). This receptor was obtained from a man aged 35 to 55 who had recovered from COVID-19. This chain uses TRBV19 with TRBJ2-3; 10 nucleotides agree with TRBD2. The CDR3 coding sequence is TGTGCCAGTAGTATAGTTGGGCTAGCGGGGGAGTCTAGCACAGATACGCAGTATTTT. As protein: CASSIVGLAGESSTDTQYF.